A selection of T cell receptor beta chains follows, all from one sample in a study of blood T cells in healthy people across ages. MiXCR was run by TCRdb on the 5' RACE reads, yielding one entry per CDR3 protein. The sample contains 1 million or so distinct CDR3 sequences, under 45% of which appear only once. Sequenced sample: blood. Receptor source: a woman aged 60-75 years in good health. Both conserved end residues are part of each CDR3. A D gene is named only where the DNA matches it firmly. A clone size is listed for some rows: how often the clone was seen (once, few, many), or a class if it is expanded.

>-|TRBV12-3/TRBV12-4|TRBD1|TRBJ2-7
CAGSLAWGQGAHEQYF
TGTGCCGGCAGTTTAGCTTGGGGACAGGGGGCCCACGAGCAGTACTTC
>many|TRBV15|TRBD1|TRBJ2-7
CATSPRQGGYEQYF
TGTGCCACCAGTCCGCGACAGGGTGGGTACGAGCAGTACTTC
>-|TRBV20-1|TRBD2|TRBJ2-7
CSARDDLAGGNYEQYF
TGCAGTGCTAGAGATGACCTAGCGGGAGGCAATTACGAGCAGTACTTC
>-|TRBV10-3|-|TRBJ1-6
CAIRTDSSYNSPLHF
TGTGCCATAAGGACGGATTCCTCCTATAATTCACCCCTCCACTTT
>-|TRBV27|-|TRBJ1-2
CASSPTGGGPDGYTF
TGTGCCAGCAGTCCGACCGGTGGGGGTCCGGATGGCTACACCTTC
>few|TRBV6-5|-|TRBJ2-5
CASSAGVAETQYF
TGTGCCAGCAGCGCCGGTGTAGCGGAGACCCAGTACTTC
>-|TRBV12-3/TRBV12-4|-|TRBJ1-1
CASSSNRDYGTEAFF
TGTGCCAGCAGTTCCAACAGGGACTACGGGACTGAAGCTTTCTTT
>-|TRBV20-1|-|TRBJ2-5
CSARNPRDQETQYF
TGCAGTGCTAGAAACCCACGGGACCAAGAGACCCAGTACTTC
>-|TRBV5-1|-|TRBJ1-4
CASSLDLVSGERRLFF
TGCGCCAGCAGCTTGGATTTGGTGTCAGGGGAAAGGAGGCTGTTTTTT
>few|TRBV29-1|TRBD1|TRBJ1-2
CSVASRDRDYGYTF
TGCAGCGTTGCGAGCCGGGACAGGGACTATGGCTACACCTTC
>-|TRBV5-1|-|TRBJ2-6
CASNPGHHSGANVLTF
TGCGCCAGCAATCCGGGACACCACTCTGGGGCCAACGTCCTGACTTTC
>-|TRBV10-3|TRBD2|TRBJ2-1
CAISAGAGAVEQFF
TGTGCCATCAGTGCAGGAGCGGGGGCGGTTGAGCAGTTCTTC
>many|TRBV5-1|-|TRBJ2-7
CASSLGQPVYEQYF
TGCGCCAGCAGCTTGGGACAGCCGGTCTACGAGCAGTACTTC
>few|TRBV5-5|-|TRBJ2-6
CASNPRGGGANVLTF
TGTGCCAGCAACCCCCGGGGAGGCGGGGCCAACGTCCTGACTTTC
>many|TRBV29-1|-|TRBJ2-5
CSVVEQQETQYF
TGCAGCGTTGTTGAACAGCAAGAGACCCAGTACTTC
>few|TRBV18|-|TRBJ2-6
CASSLDYSGANVLTF
TGTGCCAGCTCTCTTGATTACTCTGGGGCCAACGTCCTGACTTTC
>few|TRBV9|-|TRBJ2-7
CASSVGGQNYEQYF
TGTGCCAGCAGCGTAGGGGGACAAAACTACGAGCAGTACTTC
>-|TRBV29-1|-|TRBJ2-5
CSVVWGKTQYF
TGCAGCGTTGTTTGGGGGAAGACCCAGTACTTC
>-|TRBV7-2|-|TRBJ2-3
CASSFTSLDTQYF
TGTGCCAGCAGCTTTACTAGCTTGGATACGCAGTATTTT
>many|TRBV28|-|TRBJ2-5
CASSLGNLEETQYF
TGTGCCAGCAGTTTAGGGAACTTGGAAGAGACCCAGTACTTC